The present TCR beta chain was sequenced within a study of T cell responses to AZD1222 COVID-19 vaccine. Across the whole study: Second-dose recipients at about 4 or about 12 weeks were treated as one pooled group.

Study outcomes and limitations: CD4 TCRs associated with vaccination spanned spike, dominating at 160-218 and 743-854. Among those given AZD1222, only 6 or 7 were seropositive at baseline. Clonal diversity was possibly underestimated, and white British individuals and females predominated among donors.

Note on this clone: What it binds is not known.

Profiled with immunoSEQ multiplex PCR; TCRdb holds only in-frame clones, not every one. The table has 150,000 to 200,000 clones, 75% to 90% seen once. Germline loops: CDR1 LGHDT, CDR2 YNNKEL (reference sequence). J gave up 6 bases and V 1 base, and 9 bases lay outside the gene matches. The CDR3 runs 16 residues. Sequencing used peripheral blood, obtained on day 0 of AZD1222 vaccination. The source of this sequence is an adult in good health. This sequence joins TRBV3-1 (or the pseudogene TRBV3-2) and TRBJ2-1; the match to TRBD2 covers 7 bases. The CDR3 protein is CASSQGPTGTINEQFF. The DNA for the CDR3 is TGTGCCAGCAGCCAAGGCCCCACCGGGACTATCAATGAGCAGTTCTTC.